The present T cell receptor (beta chain) was sequenced within a study of response to subunit inactivated influenza vaccine. TCRdb recomputed calls from the RT-PCR reads with MiXCR, one row per CDR3 protein. The table has around 600,000 distinct CDR3 sequences, around 11% seen once. This clonotype was seen at least ten times. These same data were also listed under a study on T cells expressing NK-cell markers. That report adds: Template switching by 5'RACE with UMIs generated the TCR beta cDNA. Sorted CD3+CD56-NKG2C+, CD3+CD56+NKG2C- and CD3+CD56+NKG2C+ T cells were the source of the TCR beta repertoires. Out of eight donors sequenced, seven tested HCMV-seropositive and the remaining one seronegative.

The starting material was PBMCs from blood, obtained on the day of vaccination. This TCR was recovered from a middle-aged man who received an inactivated influenza vaccine.

CDR3 loop: CASSLTDRTIGLFF. DNA for the CDR3: TGTGCCAGCAGCCTAACAGATCGGACTATCGGGCTGTTTTTT. V usage is TRBV11-2 and J usage is TRBJ2-2; D perhaps matches TRBD2 (6 bases). The CDR3 contains 14 residues. CDR1 and CDR2 (germline): SGHAT, FQNNGV. With 5 bases removed from V and 13 bases from J, the gap between germline ends came to 20 bases.